Each of the 24 T cell receptor beta chains below was sequenced from the same sample in a study of quantifying T cell responses using KT2 cells. Whole-study context: cDNA was made from DNase-treated RNA using alpha and beta constant primers.

An oligo carrying a UMI was ligated to the cDNA 3' end. First-round PCR used three to five cycles and beta primers RC1.1 and RC1.2 covering TRBC1 and TRBC2. TCRdb processed the UMI-ligation and nested PCR reads anew with MiXCR; each CDR3 protein has one entry. The table includes approximately 57,000 distinct CDR3 sequences, approximately 13% detected once. Sequencing used PBMCs spiked with cells of the T cell clone KT2. The receptors were sampled from a human donor.

This clonotype has just a few counts. The gene calls are TRBV4-1 and TRBJ2-4; possible D gene TRBD1, 7 bases. V lost 1 base to trimming and J lost 8 bases, with 12 bases between them. CDR1 and CDR2 (germline): MGHRA, YSYEKL. This CDR3 has 14 residues. CDR3 protein: CASSQVGRGDIQYF. The CDR3 region has the DNA TGCGCCAGCAGCCAAGTGGGCAGGGGGGACATTCAGTACTTC.

The gene calls are TRBV6-5 and TRBJ1-5; no reliable D call. V lost 5 bases and J 5 bases, leaving 10 bases between the germline ends. This CDR3 comprises 13 residues. Germline V gene lookup returns CDR1 MNHEY and CDR2 SVGAGI. CDR3 sequence: CASSRRSHQPQHF. The CDR3 coding sequence is TGTGCCAGCAGTCGACGGTCACATCAGCCCCAGCATTTT.

This clonotype was seen only a few times. V is TRBV5-1 and J is TRBJ1-4; 11 bases align to TRBD1. J was trimmed by 8 bases and V by 4 bases; bases with no gene match: 10. CDR1 is SGHRS, CDR2 YFSETQ, per germline. This CDR3 has 16 amino acids. The CDR3 loop is CASSRTGGAVGEKLFF. Here the CDR3 DNA reads TGCGCCAGCAGCCGGACAGGGGGCGCGGTCGGGGAAAAACTGTTTTTT.

This clonotype appeared a few times. This rearrangement joins TRBV5-1 to TRBJ1-1; D is ambiguous. This CDR3 is built from 15 residues. From germline, CDR1 is SGHRS and CDR2 YFSETQ. The V end was cut by 0 bases, the J end by 3 bases, with 12 bases between. In DNA form, the CDR3 reads TGCGCCAGCAGCTTGGTTCCCAATAGGGACACTGAAGCTTTCTTT. This codes for CASSLVPNRDTEAFF.

This clonotype turned up a few times. The CDR3 bases are TGTGCCAGCACTCCCGGGACTAGCGGGAGCCACAATGAGCAGTTCTTC. Translation: CASTPGTSGSHNEQFF. The gene calls are TRBV12-3 or TRBV12-4 and TRBJ2-1; 14 bases agree with TRBD2. The CDR3 runs to 16 residues. J was trimmed by 5 bases and V by 7 bases; bases with no gene match: 7.

There are a few counts of this clonotype. This chain joins TRBV5-1 and TRBJ2-1, with D unresolved. Germline loops: CDR1 SGHRS, CDR2 YFSETQ. CDR3 length equals 16 residues. Trimming took 5 bases from V and 5 from J, leaving 20 bases between them. The CDR3 nucleotides read TGCGCCAGCAGGCCGACCGTCCCCGGGTACCACAATGAGCAGTTCTTC. This encodes CASRPTVPGYHNEQFF.

CDR3 DNA: TGTGCCAGCTCACGCCAGCCAAGTGGACGGAACACTGAAGCTTTCTTT. This translates into CASSRQPSGRNTEAFF. The chain employs TRBV18 and TRBJ1-1, with unresolved D. CDR3 length: 16 amino acids. Trimming pared 4 bases from V and 1 base from J, leaving 16 bases between. Per germline, CDR1 KGHSH and CDR2 LQKENI.

This clonotype came up many times. The chain has TRBV12-3 or TRBV12-4 and TRBJ1-1; no reliable D call. V was trimmed by 4 bases and J by 0 bases, leaving 9 bases between them. The CDR3 contains 14 residues. The CDR3 sequence is CASSSAWMNTEAFF. As DNA, the CDR3 is TGTGCCAGCAGTTCAGCCTGGATGAACACTGAAGCTTTCTTT.

The J gene is TRBJ1-5, the V gene TRBV20-1; tentatively, D is TRBD1 (5 bases). The CDR3 extends over 18 amino acids. Germline values: CDR1 DFQATT, CDR2 SNEGSKA (reference sequence). V lost 1 base, J lost 2 bases, and 21 bases lay in between. The CDR3 reads CSARVGSRSGGRNQPQHF. The CDR3 DNA is TGCAGTGCTAGAGTGGGATCGCGGTCGGGGGGTCGCAATCAGCCCCAGCATTTT.

This clonotype was seen a few times. The V call is TRBV4-2, the J call TRBJ2-7; D gene ambiguous. V lost 4 bases, J lost 0 bases, and 16 bases lay in between. Germline V gives CDR1 LGHNA, CDR2 YNFKEQ. CDR3 length: 16 residues. The CDR3 here is CASSLVVADSSYEQYF. The DNA for the CDR3 is TGTGCCAGCAGCCTGGTAGTAGCTGATAGCTCCTACGAGCAGTACTTC.

This clonotype has just a few counts. The V and J genes are TRBV5-1 and TRBJ1-1; no clear D. Trimming removed 4 bases at V and 7 bases at J, with 17 bases between. CDR1 is SGHRS and CDR2 is YFSETQ in the germline V gene. This CDR3 has 14 amino acids. The CDR3 sequence is CASSPDRVLSEAFF. In DNA, the CDR3 is TGCGCCAGCAGCCCCGATAGGGTACTCAGTGAAGCTTTCTTT.

This clonotype turned up a few times. The J gene is TRBJ1-4, the V gene TRBV14; unclear D gene. The V and J ends lost 0 bases and 6 bases respectively, with 11 bases between them. The germline V gene encodes CDR1 SGHDN and CDR2 FVKESK. The CDR3 is made up of 15 amino acids. The DNA of the CDR3 is TGTGCCAGCAGCCAAGAGTGGGGAGCCTATGAAAAACTGTTTTTT. This codes for CASSQEWGAYEKLFF. The full variable domain, completed using reference TRBV14 and TRBJ1-4, is EAGVTQFPSHSVIEKGQTVTLRCDPISGHDNLYWYRRVMGKEIKFLLHFVKESKQDESGMPNNRFLAERTGGTYSTLKVQPAELEDSGVYFCASSQEWGAYEKLFFGSGTQLSVL.

The genes are TRBV5-1 and TRBJ1-1; weak D call: TRBD1 (6 bases). The CDR3 covers 16 residues. V gave up 0 bases and J gave up 4 bases, with 16 bases separating them. Germline V lookup: CDR1 SGHRS, CDR2 YFSETQ. As DNA, the CDR3 is TGCGCCAGCAGCTTGGAGCCCGTAGGGGGTGGCACTGAAGCTTTCTTT. This encodes CASSLEPVGGGTEAFF.

V and J are TRBV13 and TRBJ2-2; D possibly corresponds to TRBD2 (5 bases). In germline, CDR1 is PRHDT, CDR2 FYEKMQ (reference sequence). CDR3 length equals 16 residues. Trimming stripped 5 bases from V and 5 bases from J, with 18 bases between. The CDR3: CASSPEEGTGTGELFF. CDR3 bases: TGTGCCAGCAGCCCCGAAGAGGGAACGGGTACCGGGGAGCTGTTTTTT.

This clonotype occurred a few times. The rearrangement links TRBV28 to TRBJ1-5, with a tentative D call TRBD1 (6 bases). This CDR3 comprises 15 residues. From germline, CDR1 is MDHEN and CDR2 SYDVKM. Between the trimmed V and J ends, which lost 8 bases and 3 bases, there was a span of 17 bases. The CDR3 DNA sequence: TGTGCCAGCCGCGGAGGGGGGTGGGACAATCAGCCCCAGCATTTT. Its protein is CASRGGGWDNQPQHF.

This chain uses TRBV27 with TRBJ2-4; D gene ambiguous. The ends were cut back, 1 base at V and 6 bases at J, with 13 bases in the middle. Germline-derived CDR1 and CDR2 are MNHEY and SMNVEV (reference sequence). The CDR3 consists of 15 residues. The CDR3 DNA is TGTGCCAGCAGTTTATGGGGTGGTCCGGGAAACATTCAGTACTTC. Translated: CASSLWGGPGNIQYF.

The chain has TRBV2 and TRBJ2-1; TRBD2 matches 7 bases. The CDR3 covers 16 residues. After removal of 6 bases from V and 3 bases from J, the junction contained 11 bases not matched to a gene. Germline assignment: CDR1 SNHLY and CDR2 FYNNEI. Here the CDR3 reads CASRAWLAEVYNEQFF. The CDR3 DNA reads as TGTGCCAGCAGGGCCTGGCTAGCGGAAGTCTACAATGAGCAGTTCTTC.

This clonotype occurred a few times. The chain couples TRBV20-1 to TRBJ2-7; D is perhaps TRBD1 (6 bases). The CDR3 totals 17 residues. V was shortened by 2 bases and J by 0 bases, with 20 bases between the two germline ends. Per the germline V gene, CDR1 is DFQATT and CDR2 is SNEGSKA (reference sequence). The CDR3 DNA reads as TGCAGTGCTAGACCAGGTCCGGGACAACGCTCCTCCTACGAGCAGTACTTC. Amino acid sequence: CSARPGPGQRSSYEQYF.

In this sample, this clonotype turned up a few times. The chain recombines TRBV9 with TRBJ1-5; a weak D match, TRBD1 (5 bases). CDR3 length: 22 residues. Germline CDR1 is SGDLS and CDR2 is YYNGEE. V lost 5 bases and J lost 0, with 33 bases in between. The CDR3 loop reads CASSGVLPRQLGDEDSNQPQHF. CDR3 bases: TGTGCCAGCAGTGGAGTACTACCCCGACAGCTCGGCGATGAGGATAGCAATCAGCCCCAGCATTTT.

This clonotype was detected a few times. A read error may produce the germline difference seen at one junction end. The rearrangement uses TRBV7-7 and TRBJ2-5, with 12 bases aligning to TRBD1. Germline V gene data show CDR1 as SSHAT and CDR2 as FNYEAQ (reference sequence). The CDR3 extends over 17 amino acids. The chain's CDR3 is CASSLVGTGGAGETQYF. In DNA form, the CDR3 reads TGTGCTAGCAGCTTAGTCGGGACAGGGGGCGCAGGAGAGACCCAGTACTTC. Full variable domain (outside the CDR3, taken from reference TRBV7-7 and TRBJ2-5): GAGVSQSPRYKVTKRGQDVTLRCDPISSHATLYWYQQALGQGPEFLTYFNYEAQPDKSGLPSDRFSAERPEGSISTLTIQRTEQRDSAMYRCASSLVGTGGAGETQYFGPGTRLLVL.

The sample holds a few counts of this clonotype. The V call is TRBV5-1, the J call TRBJ1-1; 8 bases align to TRBD1. The CDR3 contains 16 residues. V shed 3 bases and J 1 base; nucleotides not matched to a gene: 8. Germline values: CDR1 SGHRS, CDR2 YFSETQ. The CDR3 sequence is CASSSTPDRANTEAFF. CDR3 in DNA: TGCGCCAGCAGCTCGACCCCGGACAGGGCGAACACTGAAGCTTTCTTT.

This clonotype has just a few counts. V and J are TRBV24-1 and TRBJ2-1; D ambiguous. The CDR3 contains 12 residues. The germline V gene encodes CDR1 KGHDR and CDR2 SFDVKD. V lost 5 bases to trimming and J lost 5 bases, with 6 bases between them. CDR3 protein: CATSVRDNEQFF. CDR3 nucleotides: TGTGCCACCAGTGTTCGTGACAATGAGCAGTTCTTC.

This clonotype was observed a handful of times. For the CDR3, the DNA is TGTGCCAGCAGTTATGGAGGAGGGGGGCAGTTCTTC. Protein sequence: CASSYGGGGQFF. V usage is TRBV27 and J usage is TRBJ2-1; D tentatively reads TRBD1 or TRBD2 (6 bases each). Germline-derived CDR1 and CDR2 are MNHEY and SMNVEV (reference sequence). V was shortened by 4 bases and J by 12 bases, with 13 bases between the two germline ends. The CDR3 runs 12 residues.

The V and J genes are TRBV6-2 or TRBV6-3 and TRBJ1-1; D is undetermined. Looked up from germline, CDR1 is MNHEY and CDR2 is SVGEGT. V lost 7 bases and J 5 bases, leaving 17 bases between the germline ends. The CDR3 totals 14 residues. CDR3 nucleotide sequence: TGTGCCAGCAAACTCGAAGGGTGGCTGACTGAAGCTTTCTTT. Translation: CASKLEGWLTEAFF.